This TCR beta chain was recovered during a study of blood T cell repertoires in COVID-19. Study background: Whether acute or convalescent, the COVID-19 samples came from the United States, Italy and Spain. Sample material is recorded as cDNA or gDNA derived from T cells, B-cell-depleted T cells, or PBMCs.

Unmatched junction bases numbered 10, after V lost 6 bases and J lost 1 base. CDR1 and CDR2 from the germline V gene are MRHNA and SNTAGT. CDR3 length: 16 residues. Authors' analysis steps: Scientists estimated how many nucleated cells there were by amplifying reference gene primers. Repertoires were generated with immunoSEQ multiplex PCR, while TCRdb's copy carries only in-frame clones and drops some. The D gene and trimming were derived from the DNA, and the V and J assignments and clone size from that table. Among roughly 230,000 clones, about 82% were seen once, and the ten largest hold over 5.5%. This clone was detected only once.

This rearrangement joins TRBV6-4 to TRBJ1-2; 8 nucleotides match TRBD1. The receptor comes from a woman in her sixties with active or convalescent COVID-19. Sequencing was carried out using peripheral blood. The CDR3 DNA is TGTGCCAGCAGGGAGCGGGGACAGGCTTTTAACTATGGCTACACCTTC. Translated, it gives CASRERGQAFNYGYTF.